The 26 T cell receptor beta chains below were found in one sample sequenced in a study of response to subunit inactivated influenza vaccine. Using its own MiXCR run on the RT-PCR reads, TCRdb lists one record per CDR3 protein. The sample carries over 150,000 distinct CDR3 sequences, approximately 11% recorded once. Sample: non-naive T cells sorted from PBMCs, taken roughly 47 days after vaccination. The receptor source for this set is a man aged 45-65 years who received an inactivated influenza vaccine.

This clonotype has a handful of counts. The chain has TRBV4-2 and TRBJ2-1, with D perhaps matching TRBD1 (6 bases). Germline V CDR1 and CDR2: LGHNA, YNFKEQ. The CDR3 has 19 amino acids. V lost 1 base, J lost 3 bases, and 22 bases lay in between. The CDR3: CASSQVDRGGRLNYNEQFF. The DNA of the CDR3 is TGTGCCAGCAGCCAAGTTGATCGTGGGGGCCGTTTAAACTACAATGAGCAGTTCTTC.

The chain employs TRBV15 and TRBJ2-5; the match to TRBD1 covers 8 bases. This CDR3 contains 16 residues. With 0 bases clipped from V and 5 bases from J, the junction kept 8 bases outside the gene matches. CDR1 and CDR2 from the germline V gene are LNHNV and YYDKDF (reference sequence). CDR3 in amino acids: CATSRDPTGGWETQYF. DNA of the CDR3: TGTGCCACCAGCAGAGACCCAACAGGGGGTTGGGAGACCCAGTACTTC.

The chain employs TRBV4-3 and TRBJ2-4; D gene uncertain. The germline CDR1 and CDR2 sequences are LGHNA and YSLEER. The V end lost 4 bases, the J end lost 3 bases, and 13 bases lay between the germline ends. There are 15 residues in the CDR3. The CDR3 reads CASSLQVGSKNIQYF. For the CDR3, the DNA is TGCGCCAGCAGCCTCCAGGTGGGCAGCAAAAACATTCAGTACTTC.

The table lists this clonotype with a few counts. This chain links TRBV12-3 or TRBV12-4 with TRBJ2-4; 7 positions match TRBD2. The CDR3 runs 14 residues. Unmatched junction bases numbered 0, after V lost 0 bases and J lost 4 bases. CDR3 nucleotides: TGTGCCAGCAGTTTAGCGGGGGGGAAAAACATTCAGTACTTC. Amino acid sequence: CASSLAGGKNIQYF.

The V call is TRBV4-3, the J call TRBJ2-7; 9 bases map to TRBD1. Trimming at V came to 0 bases and at J to 6 bases, leaving 3 bases not matched to a gene. CDR3 length equals 14 residues. Germline V gene data show CDR1 as LGHNA and CDR2 as YSLEER. CDR3 DNA: TGCGCCAGCAGCCAAGAGTACAGGGGGCTCGAGCAGTACTTC. This sequence encodes CASSQEYRGLEQYF.

The V and J genes are TRBV20-1 and TRBJ2-1, with TRBD2 matching 7 bases. The CDR3 length is 16 residues. V was clipped by 1 base and J by 0 bases; unmatched bases: 6. The V gene's germline CDR1 is DFQATT and CDR2 SNEGSKA (reference sequence). CDR3 nucleotide sequence: TGCAGTGCTAGAGGTTGGGGGGGGGGCTCCTACAATGAGCAGTTCTTC. Encoded protein: CSARGWGGGSYNEQFF.

V gene TRBV20-1 combines with J gene TRBJ2-2, with 8 bases identical to TRBD1. The trim removed 6 bases at V and 4 bases at J, leaving 13 bases unmatched. The CDR3 has 16 residues. From germline, CDR1 is DFQATT and CDR2 SNEGSKA (reference sequence). The CDR3 region is CSAPKTDRAGTGELFF. Here the CDR3 DNA reads TGCAGTGCCCCTAAAACGGACAGGGCGGGCACCGGGGAGCTGTTTTTT.

The rearrangement links TRBV6-1 to TRBJ2-5, with no clear D. The CDR3 is made up of 13 amino acids. Trimming took 8 bases from V and 5 from J, leaving 15 bases between them. Germline assignment: CDR1 MNHNS and CDR2 SASEGT. Here the CDR3 DNA reads TGTGCCAGCGCCGGATCCTCGGTGGAGACCCAGTACTTC. This encodes CASAGSSVETQYF.

V and J are TRBV11-2 and TRBJ2-2, with 12 bases aligning to TRBD2. After removal of 2 bases from V and 8 bases from J, the junction contained 3 bases not matched to a gene. Germline-derived CDR1 and CDR2 are SGHAT and FQNNGV. CDR3 size: 15 residues. CDR3 DNA sequence: TGTGCCAGCAGCTTACTAGCGGGGGGGCTTGGGGAGCTGTTTTTT. This encodes CASSLLAGGLGELFF.

This clonotype was counted only a few times. The J gene is TRBJ2-2, the V gene TRBV11-1; D might be TRBD2 (5 bases). The CDR3 runs 13 residues. Per the germline V gene, CDR1 is SGHAT and CDR2 is FQDESV (reference sequence). V was shortened by 3 bases and J by 7 bases, with 9 bases between the two germline ends. CDR3 in amino acids: CASSFNRDGELFF. CDR3 nucleotide sequence: TGTGCCAGCAGCTTCAATCGGGACGGGGAGCTGTTTTTT. The variable domain in full, completed from reference TRBV11-1 and TRBJ2-2, reads EAEVAQSPRYKITEKSQAVAFWCDPISGHATLYWYRQILGQGPELLVQFQDESVVDDSQLPKDRFSAERLKGVDSTLKIQPAELGDSAMYLCASSFNRDGELFFGEGSRLTVL.

There are a few counts of this clonotype. The chain links TRBV11-2 to TRBJ2-7, with 8 bases fitting TRBD2. CDR3 length: 16 residues. Germline CDR1 reads SGHAT; CDR2 reads FQNNGV. The junction had 16 bases not matched to a gene; V was cut back by 6 bases and J by 6 bases. In DNA, the CDR3 is TGTGCCAGCAGACCTTCCATTACGGGAGGGCCGGGCGAGCAGTACTTC. This gives the protein CASRPSITGGPGEQYF.

The V call is TRBV10-2, the J call TRBJ2-2, with TRBD2 matching over 12 bases. Per germline, CDR1 WSHSY and CDR2 SAAADI. Trimming took 4 bases from V and 5 from J; bases not matched to a gene: 2. The CDR3 runs to 15 residues. For the CDR3, the DNA is TGCGCCAGCAGTGCAACTAGCGGGGGGACCGGGGAGCTGTTTTTT. This sequence encodes CASSATSGGTGELFF.

This clonotype was seen more than once but under ten times. This chain uses TRBV28 with TRBJ2-5; D might be TRBD2 (7 bases). The CDR3 has 14 residues. Trimming removed 8 bases at V and 4 bases at J, with 17 bases between. CDR1 and CDR2 (germline): MDHEN, SYDVKM. The CDR3: CASGGPGEGETQYF. The DNA of the CDR3 is TGTGCCAGCGGGGGGCCAGGGGAGGGAGAGACCCAGTACTTC.

By share, this clonotype ranks as large. V and J are TRBV6-2 or TRBV6-3 and TRBJ2-5; weak D call: TRBD2 (5 bases). The CDR3 extends over 13 amino acids. Trimming took off 3 bases at V and 2 bases at J, with 7 bases between the two ends. Germline V gene lookup returns CDR1 MNHEY and CDR2 SVGEGT. CDR3 sequence: CASSYRLQETQYF. The CDR3 DNA reads as TGTGCCAGCAGTTATAGACTACAAGAGACCCAGTACTTC.

This clonotype was picked up a small number of times. The rearrangement uses TRBV5-1 and TRBJ2-5, with a possible D match to TRBD1 (5 bases). This CDR3 comprises 14 residues. The germline CDR1 and CDR2 sequences are SGHRS and YFSETQ. Trimming removed 3 bases at V and 2 bases at J, with 11 bases between. In DNA, the CDR3 is TGCGCCAGCAGCTCTCAGGGTTTTCAAGAGACCCAGTACTTC. Encoded protein: CASSSQGFQETQYF.

V is TRBV11-1 and J is TRBJ2-3; possibly TRBD1 or TRBD2 for D (5 bases each). In germline, CDR1 is SGHAT, CDR2 FQDESV (reference sequence). This CDR3 contains 13 residues. Trimming took off 7 bases at V and 4 bases at J, with 12 bases between the two ends. This CDR3 reads CASKFQGADTQYF. CDR3 coding DNA: TGTGCCAGCAAATTCCAGGGAGCAGATACGCAGTATTTT.

The chain joins TRBV29-1 to TRBJ2-7; 8 bases line up with TRBD1. After removal of 4 bases from V and 2 bases from J, the junction contained 10 bases not matched to a gene. CDR3 length: 15 residues. CDR1 is SQVTM, CDR2 ANQGSEA, per germline. The CDR3 here is CSVAARQGATYEQYF. CDR3 bases: TGCAGCGTTGCCGCCCGGCAGGGGGCCACCTACGAGCAGTACTTC.

This clonotype was counted many times. The chain has TRBV5-1 and TRBJ2-7; weak D call: TRBD1 (5 bases). The CDR3 spans 14 residues. Germline assignment: CDR1 SGHRS and CDR2 YFSETQ. V was pared by 4 bases and J by 5 bases, with 16 bases between. The CDR3 DNA reads TGCGCCAGCAGCCCGTACAAGGGGATCGACGAGCAGTACTTC. As protein: CASSPYKGIDEQYF.

This clonotype occurred many times. The J gene is TRBJ1-1, the V gene TRBV12-3 or TRBV12-4; D is perhaps TRBD1 (6 bases). The CDR3 sequence is 15 residues long. Trimming cost V 7 bases and J 4 bases, with 19 bases left between them. CDR3 sequence (DNA): TGTGCCAGCACTAAGGACAGCGGGAGATTCACTGAAGCTTTCTTT. Amino acid sequence: CASTKDSGRFTEAFF.

This clonotype was counted many times. This chain links TRBV25-1 with TRBJ1-1; a possible D gene is TRBD1 (5 bases). Germline values: CDR1 MGHDK, CDR2 SYGVNS. V dropped 2 bases and J dropped 5 bases, with 6 bases sitting between them. The CDR3 has 12 amino acids. CDR3 in amino acids: CASSEGGTEAFF. Here the CDR3 DNA reads TGTGCCAGCAGTGAAGGGGGAACTGAAGCTTTCTTT.

This clonotype appeared many times. CDR3: CASSFDYSTDTQYF. The CDR3 DNA sequence: TGTGCCAGCAGTTTTGACTACAGCACAGATACGCAGTATTTT. The chain carries TRBV28 and TRBJ2-3; TRBD2 is a possible D gene (5 bases). Germline values: CDR1 MDHEN, CDR2 SYDVKM. Between the trimmed V and J ends, which lost 3 bases and 0 bases, there was a span of 7 bases. The CDR3 contains 14 residues.

This clonotype was picked up many times. The chain couples TRBV5-1 to TRBJ1-1; D is possibly TRBD1 (5 bases). With 2 bases removed from V and 2 bases from J, the gap between germline ends came to 10 bases. CDR1 and CDR2 from the germline V gene are SGHRS and YFSETQ. The CDR3 spans 14 residues. The CDR3 here is CASSLTGVNTEAFF. The CDR3, as DNA: TGCGCCAGCAGCTTAACGGGGGTAAACACTGAAGCTTTCTTT.

This clonotype was detected only a few times. DNA for the CDR3: TGTGCCAGCAGTTTATTACGGAAACCCTCCTACGAGCAGTACTTC. Translating gives CASSLLRKPSYEQYF. V gene TRBV28 combines with J gene TRBJ2-7; no reliable D call. CDR1 MDHEN and CDR2 SYDVKM come from the germline V gene. The CDR3 has 15 residues. V lost 1 base and J lost 0, with 10 bases in between.

This clonotype was seen ten or more times. The chain carries TRBV7-8 and TRBJ2-3; 12 bases match TRBD2. The CDR3 length is 20 residues. Germline values: CDR1 SGHVS, CDR2 FQNEAQ. V was pared by 0 bases and J by 5 bases, with 15 bases of the junction left unmatched. The DNA for the CDR3 is TGTGCCAGCAGCTTAGCGATCGCTAGCGGGAGGGTTGGGTTGTTAGATACGCAGTATTTT. Translated: CASSLAIASGRVGLLDTQYF.

The table lists this clonotype with a few counts. The V and J genes are TRBV7-6 and TRBJ1-5; perhaps TRBD1 as D (6 bases). The CDR3 is made up of 15 amino acids. Germline V gene data show CDR1 as SGHVS and CDR2 as FNYEAQ. Between the trimmed V and J ends, which lost 5 bases and 2 bases, there was a span of 13 bases. The CDR3 protein is CASSQLAGGNQPQHF. The CDR3 coding sequence is TGTGCCAGCAGCCAGCTCGCAGGGGGCAATCAGCCCCAGCATTTT.

The rearrangement uses TRBV5-1 and TRBJ2-7; possible D gene TRBD2, 5 bases. Trimming removed 5 bases at V and 3 bases at J, with 18 bases between. This CDR3 spans 15 amino acids. The germline V gene has CDR1 SGHRS and CDR2 YFSETQ. CDR3 protein: CASSPYGQEDYEQYF. Here the CDR3 DNA reads TGCGCCAGCAGTCCCTATGGGCAGGAGGACTACGAGCAGTACTTC. The variable domain in full, with the rest retrieved from reference TRBV5-1 and TRBJ2-7, is KAGVTQTPRYLIKTRGQQVTLSCSPISGHRSVSWYQQTPGQGLQFLFEYFSETQRNKGNFPGRFSGRQFSNSRSEMNVSTLELGDSALYLCASSPYGQEDYEQYFGPGTRLTVT.